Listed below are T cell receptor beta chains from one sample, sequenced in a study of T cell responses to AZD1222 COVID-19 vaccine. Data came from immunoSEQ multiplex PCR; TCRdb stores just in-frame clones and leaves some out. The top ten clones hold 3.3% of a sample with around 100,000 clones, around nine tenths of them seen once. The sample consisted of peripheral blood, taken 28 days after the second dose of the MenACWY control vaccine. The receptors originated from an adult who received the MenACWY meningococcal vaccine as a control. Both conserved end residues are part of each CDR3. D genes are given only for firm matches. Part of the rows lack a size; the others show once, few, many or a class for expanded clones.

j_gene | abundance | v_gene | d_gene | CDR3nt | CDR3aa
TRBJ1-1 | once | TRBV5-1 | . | TGCGCCAGCGGGAGGAGGGAGAACACTGAAGCTTTCTTT | CASGRRENTEAFF
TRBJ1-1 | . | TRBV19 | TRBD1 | TGTGCCAGTAGTCCCTCAGGGGGCTGGAACACTGAAGCTTTCTTT | CASSPSGGWNTEAFF
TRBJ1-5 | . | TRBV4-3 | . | TGCGCCAGCAGCTTTGCAGGGGCCCATCCTTCGGCCCAGCATTTT | CASSFAGAHPSAQHF
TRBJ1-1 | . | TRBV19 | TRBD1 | TGTGCCACTCAGGGGGGGGGCCTCCACACTGAAGCTTTCTTT | CATQGGGLHTEAFF
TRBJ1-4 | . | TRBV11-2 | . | TGTGCCAGCAGCTTATTGGGGCGAGTTAATGAAAAACTGTTTTTT | CASSLLGRVNEKLFF
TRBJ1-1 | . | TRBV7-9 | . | TGTGCCAGCAGCTTAGCAGGGACCCGGCGTGAAGCTTTCTTT | CASSLAGTRREAFF
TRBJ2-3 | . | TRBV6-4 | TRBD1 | TGTGCCAGCAGTGACGGATGGCAGGGGGGCACAGATACGCAGTATTTT | CASSDGWQGGTDTQYF
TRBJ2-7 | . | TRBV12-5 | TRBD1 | TGTGCTAGTGGTTCTCACGTCTCGACAGGGAACTACGAGCAGTACTTC | CASGSHVSTGNYEQYF
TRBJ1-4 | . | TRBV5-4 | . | TGTGCCAGCAGCTTGAGCGGTGTAACTAATGAAAAACTGTTTTTT | CASSLSGVTNEKLFF
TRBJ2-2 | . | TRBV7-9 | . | TGTGCCAGCAGCCCGAAAGGGTTGAGGGACGCCGGGGAGCTGTTTTTT | CASSPKGLRDAGELFF
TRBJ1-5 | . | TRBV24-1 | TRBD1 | TGTGCCACCAGTGGGGGGGGGACAGGGAGGCGACAGCCCCAGCATTTT | CATSGGGTGRRQPQHF
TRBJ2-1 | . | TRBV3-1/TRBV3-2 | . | TGTGCCAGCAGCCAAGCGTGGGGCTCCTACAATGAGCAGTTCTTC | CASSQAWGSYNEQFF
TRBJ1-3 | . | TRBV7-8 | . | TGTGCCAGCAGCTTAGCGGGTGGGGCGCAGGGGCCCCTCTCTGGAAACACCATATATTTT | CASSLAGGAQGPLSGNTIYF
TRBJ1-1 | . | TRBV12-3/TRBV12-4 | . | TGTGCCAGCAGTTTCGGGCAGGGATGGAAATTT | CASSFGQGWKF
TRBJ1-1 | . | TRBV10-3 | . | TGTGCCATCAGTGAGCCGGGGCAGGTGAACACTGAAGCTTTCTTT | CAISEPGQVNTEAFF
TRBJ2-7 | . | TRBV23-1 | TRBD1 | TGCGCCAGCAGTCAATCGGGACAGACAGTTAAACTCGAGTACTTC | CASSQSGQTVKLEYF
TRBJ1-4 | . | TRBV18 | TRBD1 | TGTGCCAGCTCACCCGGGACAGGGGATTTCACTAATGAAAAACTGTTTTTT | CASSPGTGDFTNEKLFF
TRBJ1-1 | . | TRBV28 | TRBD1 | TGTGCCAGCAGCCTCGGGACAGGCTGGGGCACTGAAGCTTTCTTT | CASSLGTGWGTEAFF
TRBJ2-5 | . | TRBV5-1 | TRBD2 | TGCGCCAGCAGTACTAGCGGGGGGCAAGAGACCCAGTACTTC | CASSTSGGQETQYF
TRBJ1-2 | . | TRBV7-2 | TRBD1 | TGTGCCAGCAGGTTGACAGGGGGTGGCTACACCTTC | CASRLTGGGYTF
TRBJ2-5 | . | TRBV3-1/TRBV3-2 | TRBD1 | TGTGCCAGCAGCCAAAGGTCCGATTTACGGGACAGAGAAGAGACCCAGTACTTC | CASSQRSDLRDREETQYF
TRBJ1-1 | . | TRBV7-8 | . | TGTGCCAGCAGCTTAAGAGAGGGGAGGTACGCTGAAGCTTTCTTT | CASSLREGRYAEAFF
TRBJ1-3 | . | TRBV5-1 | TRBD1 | TGCGCCAGCAGCCCTACAGGGGGGTCTGGAAACACCATATATTTT | CASSPTGGSGNTIYF
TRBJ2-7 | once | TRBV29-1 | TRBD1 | TGCAGCGTGGGGGATGGGGACAGATTCTACGAGCAGTACTTC | CSVGDGDRFYEQYF
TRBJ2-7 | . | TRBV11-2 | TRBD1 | TGTGCCAGCAGCTTAGCACAGGGGCGCTACGAGCAGTACTTC | CASSLAQGRYEQYF
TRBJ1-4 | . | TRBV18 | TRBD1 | TGTGCCAGCACGGACTCTCAGGGGGCTGGAAGGCTGTTTTTT | CASTDSQGAGRLFF
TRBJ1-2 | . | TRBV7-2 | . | TGTGCCAGCAGCTACGACCAGGCTAACTATGGCTACACCTTC | CASSYDQANYGYTF